The 32 T cell receptor beta chains in this list originate from one sample, sequenced in a study of T cell changes during pregnancy in multiple sclerosis. Here immunoSEQ multiplex PCR was the method, and the copy in TCRdb shows in-frame clones only, minus some. The sample lists tens of thousands of clones, around 90% occurring once. The source was CD4+ T cells from peripheral blood mononuclear cells, collected in the first trimester of pregnancy. The receptors were sampled from a female donor with multiple sclerosis, enrolled in a pregnancy study.

The rearrangement joins TRBV30 to TRBJ2-6; a weak D match, TRBD2 (7 bases). Per the germline V gene, CDR1 is GTSNPN and CDR2 is SVGIG (reference sequence). The CDR3 has 17 amino acids. V lost 4 bases and J lost 4, with 20 bases in between. The CDR3 reads CAWNRGGAKAGANVLTF. CDR3 coding DNA: TGTGCCTGGAATAGGGGGGGAGCTAAGGCAGGGGCCAACGTCCTGACTTTC.

This chain joins TRBV6-6 and TRBJ2-1, with D uncertain. The germline CDR1 and CDR2 sequences are MNHNY and SVGAGI (reference sequence). The CDR3 covers 13 residues. The V end was cut by 2 bases, the J end by 7 bases, with 9 bases between. This chain's CDR3 is CASSYRDFNEQFF. CDR3 DNA: TGTGCCAGCAGTTACCGCGACTTTAATGAGCAGTTCTTC.

The V gene is TRBV2, the J gene TRBJ2-3, with a tentative D call TRBD2 (5 bases). Germline CDR1 and CDR2: SNHLY and FYNNEI. This CDR3 comprises 12 residues. Trimming took 11 bases from V and 6 from J, leaving 15 bases between them. The DNA of the CDR3 is TGTGCCGGAGGACTTCTGAGGGATACGCAGTATTTT. As protein: CAGGLLRDTQYF.

CDR3 in DNA: TGCAGCGGCTGGGGGGGGGCAGCACCGGGAGGCTACACCTTC. Translating it yields CSGWGGAAPGGYTF. The rearrangement links TRBV29-1 to TRBJ1-2; perhaps TRBD1 as D (6 bases). Germline CDR1 SQVTM, CDR2 ANQGSEA. This CDR3 is 14 amino acids long. V dropped 7 bases and J dropped 8 bases, with 23 bases sitting between them.

The V call is TRBV19, the J call TRBJ2-1, with 8 bases matching TRBD2. The germline V gene encodes CDR1 LNHDA and CDR2 SQIVND (reference sequence). V lost 3 bases to trimming and J lost 6 bases; unmatched junction nucleotides: 7. The CDR3 consists of 15 residues. The CDR3 sequence: CASSIRGGYFNEQFF. The CDR3 region has the DNA TGTGCCAGTAGTATTCGGGGGGGGTACTTCAATGAGCAGTTCTTC.

The rearrangement joins TRBV5-1 to TRBJ2-3, with 10 bases lining up with TRBD1. Germline CDR1 and CDR2: SGHRS and YFSETQ. CDR3 length equals 14 residues. V was pared by 4 bases and J by 4 bases, with 3 bases of the junction left unmatched. Written as DNA, the CDR3 is TGCGCCAGCAGCCCGGACAGGGGGGCAGATACGCAGTATTTT. Translation gives CASSPDRGADTQYF.

Concerning this clone: Without the conserved terminal phenylalanine or tryptophan, this CDR3 likely stems from a read error. The limits of the CDR3 on the DNA are not certain, so only TCRdb's listed CDR3 is given. The chain links TRBV29-1 to TRBJ1-1. The CDR3 is 9 amino acids in total, end residues counted. Germline CDR1 reads SQVTM; CDR2 reads ANQGSEA. The CDR3 loop reads CSVDLATPL.

This clone was detected only once. The rearrangement uses TRBV10-3 and TRBJ2-7; 11 positions match TRBD1. Looked up from germline, CDR1 is ENHRY and CDR2 is SYGVKD. CDR3 length: 14 amino acids. The V and J ends lost 6 bases and 4 bases, in that order; junction bases with no gene match: 5. The CDR3 nucleotides are TGTGCCATCAGAGAAGGACAGGGGGCTTACGAGCAGTACTTC. This encodes CAIREGQGAYEQYF.

This chain connects TRBV19 to TRBJ1-4, with a weak D call TRBD1 (5 bases). The ends were cut back, 2 bases at V and 3 bases at J, with 7 bases in the middle. CDR1 LNHDA and CDR2 SQIVND come from the germline V gene (reference sequence). The CDR3 is 14 residues long. CDR3 amino acids: CASSIQGPNEKLFF. The DNA of the CDR3 is TGTGCCAGTAGTATACAGGGCCCTAATGAAAAACTGTTTTTT.

This clone has a handful of counts. The rearrangement joins TRBV5-5 to TRBJ2-7; a weak D match, TRBD2 (6 bases). CDR3 length: 13 residues. Germline CDR1 and CDR2: SGHKS and YYEKEE (reference sequence). Between the trimmed V and J ends, which lost 4 bases and 1 base, there was a span of 9 bases. CDR3 loop: CASSRDWSYEQYF. In DNA, the CDR3 is TGTGCCAGCAGCCGGGACTGGTCCTACGAGCAGTACTTC.

V is TRBV9 and J is TRBJ1-6; 7 bases match TRBD1. CDR1 SGDLS and CDR2 YYNGEE come from the germline V gene. Trimming cost V 4 bases and J 7 bases; bases outside gene matches: 8. This CDR3 comprises 15 residues. The CDR3, as DNA: TGTGCCAGCAGCTTCACTGGGACAGAGAATTCACCCCTCCACTTT. Translated, it gives CASSFTGTENSPLHF.

The chain recombines TRBV19 with TRBJ1-3; no clear D. Germline values: CDR1 LNHDA, CDR2 SQIVND (reference sequence). CDR3 length: 15 residues. Trimming stripped 2 bases from V and 1 base from J, with 9 bases between. CDR3 DNA: TGTGCCAGTAGTATAATTCGCGGTTCTGGAAACACCATATATTTT. Encoded protein: CASSIIRGSGNTIYF.

The chain uses TRBV11-3 and TRBJ2-1, with D perhaps TRBD1 (5 bases). Germline loops: CDR1 SGHNT, CDR2 YENEEA. This CDR3 contains 15 residues. Trimming pared 5 bases from V and 5 bases from J, leaving 16 bases between. The CDR3 region is CASSLRSGWDNEQFF. The CDR3 DNA follows: TGTGCCAGCAGCCTTAGATCAGGGTGGGACAATGAGCAGTTCTTC.

The chain is built from TRBV5-1 and TRBJ2-3, with D possibly TRBD2 on 6 matching bases. This CDR3 is 14 amino acids long. The V gene lost 0 bases and the J gene lost 3 bases, with 8 bases spanning the gap. The germline gives CDR1 SGHRS, CDR2 YFSETQ. This CDR3 is CASSLGDLTDTQYF. CDR3 coding DNA: TGCGCCAGCAGCTTGGGGGACTTGACAGATACGCAGTATTTT.

The chain couples TRBV7-8 to TRBJ2-1; 14 bases are a match to TRBD2. CDR1 is SGHVS, CDR2 FQNEAQ, per germline. V was pared by 5 bases and J by 8 bases, with 2 bases of the junction left unmatched. The CDR3 runs 14 residues. The CDR3 nucleotides are TGTGCCAGCAGCGGACTAGCGGGGGGAGATGAGCAGTTCTTC. It translates to CASSGLAGGDEQFF.

The chain employs TRBV5-4 and TRBJ1-2, with D unresolved. V lost 3 bases and J 4 bases, leaving 10 bases between the germline ends. The V gene's germline CDR1 is SGHNT and CDR2 YYREEE (reference sequence). This CDR3 is built from 13 residues. The CDR3 loop is CASSSGGLYGYTF. The DNA for the CDR3 is TGTGCCAGCAGCTCCGGAGGGCTCTATGGCTACACCTTC.

V is TRBV6-6 and J is TRBJ1-2; no clear D gene. Trimming took 5 bases from V and 3 from J, leaving 7 bases between them. The CDR3 totals 12 residues. In germline, CDR1 is MNHNY, CDR2 SVGAGI (reference sequence). The CDR3 bases are TGTGCCAGCAGTCCCGGGGACTATGGCTACACCTTC. It codes for CASSPGDYGYTF.

CDR3 in amino acids: CASSIPGGGSNQPQHF. The CDR3 bases are TGTGCCAGTAGTATACCGGGGGGTGGGAGCAATCAGCCCCAGCATTTT. This chain links TRBV19 with TRBJ1-5; D perhaps matches TRBD1 (5 bases). The CDR3 is 16 amino acids. V lost 2 bases and J lost 1, with 12 bases in between. Germline loops: CDR1 LNHDA, CDR2 SQIVND (reference sequence).

The CDR3 nucleotides read TGTGCCAGCAGTTCCTACAGGGGGCGAAGCACTGAAGCTTTCTTT. It specifies CASSSYRGRSTEAFF. This chain uses TRBV25-1 with TRBJ1-1, with 9 bases matching TRBD1. Germline CDR1 MGHDK, CDR2 SYGVNS. The J segment lost 4 bases and the V segment lost 5 bases, leaving 8 bases of the junction unmatched. This CDR3 comprises 15 residues.

The J gene is TRBJ1-4, the V gene TRBV6-1; a possible D gene is TRBD1 (6 bases). V lost 3 bases and J 1 base, leaving 6 bases between the germline ends. Germline values: CDR1 MNHNS, CDR2 SASEGT. The CDR3 totals 14 residues. CDR3 sequence (DNA): TGTGCCAGCAGTGACAGGGGAACTAATGAAAAACTGTTTTTT. This encodes CASSDRGTNEKLFF.

The rearrangement uses TRBV18 and TRBJ2-1, with TRBD2 matching 8 bases. The V gene's germline CDR1 is KGHSH and CDR2 LQKENI. The CDR3 sequence is 15 residues long. With V trimmed by 3 bases and J by 6 bases, 7 bases remained unmatched. The CDR3 DNA follows: TGTGCCAGCTCACCGACTAGCGACCCGAGCAATGAGCAGTTCTTC. It encodes CASSPTSDPSNEQFF.

V gene TRBV10-3 combines with J gene TRBJ1-3, with TRBD1 as a possible D gene (5 bases). CDR1 and CDR2 from the germline V gene are ENHRY and SYGVKD. The CDR3 covers 14 residues. V lost 10 bases to trimming and J lost 3 bases, with 16 bases between them. The chain's CDR3 is CATRSGSDGNTIYF. The DNA of the CDR3 is TGTGCCACCCGTTCAGGGTCTGATGGAAACACCATATATTTT.

This chain links TRBV18 with TRBJ2-1; 10 bases map to TRBD2. V shed 4 bases and J 6 bases; nucleotides not matched to a gene: 15. Germline CDR1 and CDR2: KGHSH and LQKENI. This CDR3 comprises 18 residues. The chain's CDR3 is CASSLETTGLAVANEQFF. Here the CDR3 DNA reads TGTGCCAGCTCACTAGAAACCACTGGACTAGCGGTAGCCAATGAGCAGTTCTTC.

This clone was picked up a small number of times. The V gene is TRBV7-3, the J gene TRBJ1-6, with 10 nucleotides matching TRBD1. The J segment lost 6 bases and the V segment lost 5 bases, leaving 4 bases of the junction unmatched. Germline V gives CDR1 SGHTA, CDR2 FQGTGA. This CDR3 has 15 amino acids. The CDR3: CASSQWTGGNSPLHF. The CDR3 DNA reads as TGTGCCAGCAGCCAATGGACAGGGGGTAATTCACCCCTCCACTTT.

This sequence joins TRBV6-1 and TRBJ2-5, with D tentatively TRBD1 (5 bases). Per the germline V gene, CDR1 is MNHNS and CDR2 is SASEGT. The CDR3 is 15 residues long. The germline V and J ends were trimmed by 2 bases and 1 base, with 11 bases remaining between them. The CDR3 loop reads CASSESRASQETQYF. CDR3 DNA: TGTGCCAGCAGTGAAAGCAGGGCTTCCCAAGAGACCCAGTACTTC.

The chain employs TRBV6-5 and TRBJ2-5; possibly TRBD2 for D (7 bases). Germline-derived CDR1 and CDR2 are MNHEY and SVGAGI. Trimming stripped 7 bases from V and 4 bases from J, with 16 bases between. This CDR3 spans 14 amino acids. The CDR3 is CASNLRGGAETQYF. DNA for the CDR3: TGTGCCAGCAACCTCAGGGGAGGGGCAGAGACCCAGTACTTC.

This chain uses TRBV5-6 with TRBJ1-5; D is undetermined. The germline CDR1 and CDR2 sequences are SGHDT and YYEEEE. The V end lost 2 bases, the J end lost 0 bases, and 9 bases lay between the germline ends. This CDR3 spans 15 amino acids. CDR3: CASSFWATSNQPQHF. DNA of the CDR3: TGTGCCAGCAGCTTTTGGGCTACTAGCAATCAGCCCCAGCATTTT.

The rearrangement links TRBV18 to TRBJ1-5, with D possibly matching TRBD1 (6 bases). CDR3 length: 18 residues. V shed 3 bases and J shed 6 bases, with 24 bases lying between them. CDR1 and CDR2 (germline): KGHSH, LQKENI. CDR3 in amino acids: CASSPFGGVGGYGQPQHF. CDR3 bases: TGTGCCAGCTCACCCTTTGGGGGCGTCGGGGGGTACGGTCAGCCCCAGCATTTT. The variable domain in full, completed from reference TRBV18 and TRBJ1-5, reads NAGVMQNPRHLVRRRGQEARLRCSPMKGHSHVYWYRQLPEEGLKFMVYLQKENIIDESGMPKERFSAEFPKEGPSILRIQQVVRGDSAAYFCASSPFGGVGGYGQPQHFGDGTRLSIL.

The chain is built from TRBV4-3 and TRBJ1-2; D might be TRBD1 (6 bases). Germline CDR1 and CDR2: LGHNA and YSLEER. With 0 bases removed from V and 7 bases from J, the gap between germline ends came to 12 bases. The CDR3 consists of 14 residues. The CDR3 nucleotides read TGCGCCAGCAGCCAAGAACCAGGGGCCTTTGGCTACACCTTC. Translating it yields CASSQEPGAFGYTF.

The chain has TRBV7-3 and TRBJ2-1, with D maybe TRBD2 (7 bases). CDR3 length: 14 amino acids. The ends were cut back, 5 bases at V and 6 bases at J, with 14 bases in the middle. Germline-derived CDR1 and CDR2 are SGHTA and FQGTGA. The chain's CDR3 is CASSPPGGINEQFF. The DNA for the CDR3 is TGTGCCAGCAGCCCCCCGGGGGGCATCAATGAGCAGTTCTTC.

This clone occurred once. The rearrangement links TRBV11-2 to TRBJ2-4; no reliable D call. The germline V gene has CDR1 SGHAT and CDR2 FQNNGV. V shed 5 bases and J shed 1 base, with 6 bases lying between them. This CDR3 comprises 13 residues. The CDR3, as DNA: TGTGCCAGCAGCGACTGGGCCAAAAACATTCAGTACTTC. Amino acids: CASSDWAKNIQYF. The full variable domain, rest sourced from reference TRBV11-2 and TRBJ2-4, is EAGVAQSPRYKIIEKRQSVAFWCNPISGHATLYWYQQILGQGPKLLIQFQNNGVVDDSQLPKDRFSAERLKGVDSTLKIQPAKLEDSAVYLCASSDWAKNIQYFGAGTRLSVL.

The rearrangement links TRBV5-8 to TRBJ1-2, with D perhaps TRBD1 (5 bases). V was pared by 10 bases and J by 6 bases, with 13 bases between. Germline-derived CDR1 and CDR2 are SGHTS and YDEGEE. The CDR3 sequence is 11 residues long. CDR3 residues: CAYGQGNGYTF. DNA for the CDR3: TGTGCCTACGGGCAGGGTAATGGCTACACCTTC.